Listed here are 30 T cell receptor beta chains from one sample, sequenced in a study of OX40 agonist ivuxolimab in advanced cancers. Sequenced by immunoSEQ multiplex PCR; TCRdb stores in-frame clones only, minus some. The sample includes about 55,000 clones, about 88% seen only once; the top ten take just under 7%. Sequencing was performed on CD4+ or CD8+ T cells sorted from blood, taken in a trial of the OX40 agonist ivuxolimab. The source of these receptors is an adult with an advanced solid tumor such as melanoma, head and neck, liver or kidney cancer.

As for this clone: The same CDR3 can be traced to other DNA sequences in this sample. The V call is TRBV7-9, the J call TRBJ2-7; weak D call: TRBD2 (6 bases). Between the trimmed V and J ends, which lost 4 bases and 7 bases, there was a span of 20 bases. The germline gives CDR1 SEHNR, CDR2 FQNEAQ (reference sequence). The CDR3 length is 15 residues. CDR3 amino acids: CASSSLSGPHHEQYF. The CDR3 nucleotides are TGTGCCAGCAGCTCACTTAGCGGTCCTCACCATGAGCAGTACTTC.

The chain links TRBV9 to TRBJ1-4; tentative D call: TRBD1 (5 bases). V dropped 4 bases and J dropped 3 bases, with 10 bases sitting between them. The CDR3 has 14 residues. Germline loops: CDR1 SGDLS, CDR2 YYNGEE. CDR3 nucleotides: TGTGCCAGCAGCCCCAGGGTCGCTAATGAAAAACTGTTTTTT. This codes for CASSPRVANEKLFF.

The gene calls are TRBV6-5 and TRBJ1-4, with 7 bases aligning to TRBD1. After removal of 0 bases from V and 10 bases from J, the junction contained 8 bases not matched to a gene. CDR1 and CDR2 from the germline V gene are MNHEY and SVGAGI. CDR3 length equals 15 residues. CDR3 in amino acids: CASSYSDRVGGKLFF. The CDR3 DNA is TGTGCCAGCAGTTACTCTGACAGGGTTGGGGGAAAACTGTTTTTT.

This chain connects TRBV10-1 to TRBJ2-3; 10 nucleotides agree with TRBD2. This CDR3 spans 17 amino acids. Unmatched junction bases numbered 8, after V lost 1 base and J lost 4 bases. CDR1 is WNHNN, CDR2 SYGVQD, per germline (reference sequence). Here the CDR3 reads CASSEFPSGSIADTQYF. The CDR3 nucleotides are TGCGCCAGCAGTGAGTTCCCTAGCGGGAGTATCGCAGATACGCAGTATTTT.

The chain joins TRBV18 to TRBJ2-1, with TRBD2 as a possible D gene (6 bases). V lost 1 base and J 6 bases, leaving 10 bases between the germline ends. CDR1 is KGHSH, CDR2 LQKENI, per germline. The CDR3 covers 14 residues. For the CDR3, the DNA is TGTGCCAGCTCACCACAGGGACTCGCCAATGAGCAGTTCTTC. Translating it yields CASSPQGLANEQFF.

The V and J genes are TRBV6-5 and TRBJ2-7, with 13 bases that match TRBD2. This CDR3 has 15 amino acids. Per the germline V gene, CDR1 is MNHEY and CDR2 is SVGAGI. With 6 bases clipped from V and 3 bases from J, the junction kept 5 bases outside the gene matches. CDR3 amino acids: CASRRTSGSFYEQYF. The CDR3 nucleotides read TGTGCCAGCAGGCGGACTAGCGGGAGTTTCTACGAGCAGTACTTC.

V usage is TRBV7-3 and J usage is TRBJ1-3; 9 positions agree with TRBD1. Germline CDR1 is SGHTA and CDR2 is FQGTGA. This CDR3 is 13 amino acids long. Trimming cost V 7 bases and J 8 bases; bases outside gene matches: 6. CDR3 sequence: CASNRDRADTIYF. The DNA for the CDR3 is TGTGCCAGCAATAGGGACAGGGCAGACACCATATATTTT.

This clone appeared a few times. V gene TRBV15 combines with J gene TRBJ1-4, with 8 bases fitting TRBD1. CDR1 is LNHNV, CDR2 YYDKDF, per germline (reference sequence). J lost 8 bases, V lost 3 bases, and 8 bases had no gene match. This CDR3 spans 15 amino acids. The CDR3 spells CATSSRQGTQEKLFF. The CDR3 DNA sequence: TGTGCCACCAGCAGTCGACAGGGGACTCAGGAAAAACTGTTTTTT.

This clone appeared a single time. The J gene is TRBJ1-1, the V gene TRBV7-2; no clear D gene. Trimming pared 1 base from V and 4 bases from J, leaving 7 bases between. The CDR3 is 13 residues long. Germline CDR1 and CDR2: SGHTA and FQGNSA. The DNA of the CDR3 is TGTGCCAGCAGCTTAGAGCCAGGCACTGAAGCTTTCTTT. Its translation is CASSLEPGTEAFF.

This rearrangement joins TRBV9 to TRBJ1-6; D is unclear. This CDR3 contains 13 residues. The V end was cut by 4 bases, the J end by 8 bases, with 10 bases between. Germline-derived CDR1 and CDR2 are SGDLS and YYNGEE. The CDR3: CASSSRPDSPLHF. The DNA for the CDR3 is TGTGCCAGCAGCTCCCGGCCCGATTCACCCCTCCACTTT.

The gene calls are TRBV28 and TRBJ1-5; the D gene is possibly TRBD1 (5 bases). V was cut by 5 bases and J by 6 bases, with 17 bases left in between. This CDR3 is 15 amino acids long. Per germline, CDR1 MDHEN and CDR2 SYDVKM. The DNA for the CDR3 is TGTGCCAGCAGTACCCATATGGCAGGGAGTCAGCCCCAGCATTTT. Translated, it gives CASSTHMAGSQPQHF.

J is TRBJ1-5 and V is TRBV5-8; D unclear. V was pared by 1 base and J by 3 bases, with 11 bases between. CDR1 and CDR2 from the germline V gene are SGHTS and YDEGEE. The CDR3 is made up of 15 amino acids. The CDR3 bases are TGTGCCAGCAGCTTGTTGGCCCAGTCCAATCAGCCCCAGCATTTT. Encoded protein: CASSLLAQSNQPQHF.

This clone has just one count. The chain employs TRBV2 and TRBJ2-2; TRBD1 aligns across 10 bases. The trim removed 7 bases at V and 7 bases at J, leaving 6 bases unmatched. Germline V gene data show CDR1 as SNHLY and CDR2 as FYNNEI. CDR3 size: 14 residues. The CDR3 sequence: CASMLDRGNGELFF. The CDR3 nucleotides are TGTGCCAGCATGTTGGACAGGGGGAACGGGGAGCTGTTTTTT.

The chain couples TRBV5-8 to TRBJ2-3; TRBD1 agrees at 7 bases. Germline V gene lookup returns CDR1 SGHTS and CDR2 YDEGEE. The CDR3 is 15 residues long. After removal of 2 bases from V and 3 bases from J, the junction contained 6 bases not matched to a gene. As DNA, the CDR3 is TGTGCCAGCAGCTTCCGACAGGGTCGGACAGATACGCAGTATTTT. Translation: CASSFRQGRTDTQYF.

The chain links TRBV28 to TRBJ2-2; TRBD1 agrees at 8 bases. J gave up 5 bases and V 3 bases, and 2 bases lay outside the gene matches. Germline loops: CDR1 MDHEN, CDR2 SYDVKM. The CDR3 has 14 residues. The CDR3 DNA is TGTGCCAGCAGTTTTGGGGACAGGACCGGGGAGCTGTTTTTT. This encodes CASSFGDRTGELFF.

This chain uses TRBV5-1 with TRBJ2-5, with a weak D call TRBD1 (5 bases). Deletions cut 0 bases from V and 2 bases from J, with 8 bases between. CDR1 is SGHRS, CDR2 YFSETQ, per germline. The CDR3 runs 14 residues. DNA for the CDR3: TGCGCCAGCAGCTTGGGGGGCCTTCAAGAGACCCAGTACTTC. It yields the protein CASSLGGLQETQYF.

In nucleotides, the CDR3 is TGCGCCAGCAGTGAGTCGGGGAGCTCCTACGAGCAGTACTTC. It encodes CASSESGSSYEQYF. This chain links TRBV10-1 with TRBJ2-7, with D perhaps TRBD2 (5 bases). This CDR3 has 14 amino acids. V dropped 0 bases and J dropped 0 bases, with 6 bases sitting between them. Per germline, CDR1 WNHNN and CDR2 SYGVQD (reference sequence).

V gene TRBV7-2 combines with J gene TRBJ1-3; D unclear. The CDR3 extends over 14 amino acids. In germline, CDR1 is SGHTA, CDR2 FQGNSA. The V gene lost 1 base and the J gene lost 1 base, with 5 bases spanning the gap. The CDR3 DNA reads TGTGCCAGCAGCTTAGGAGGGTCTGGAAACACCATATATTTT. It specifies CASSLGGSGNTIYF.

The gene calls are TRBV19 and TRBJ2-5, with 8 bases aligning to TRBD2. The trim removed 7 bases at V and 1 base at J, leaving 5 bases unmatched. CDR3 size: 14 residues. The germline CDR1 and CDR2 sequences are LNHDA and SQIVND (reference sequence). DNA of the CDR3: TGTGCCAGTAACAGCGGGAGCCCCCAAGAGACCCAGTACTTC. Translating it yields CASNSGSPQETQYF.

The V call is TRBV4-1, the J call TRBJ1-5; TRBD1 might be the D (5 bases). V lost 4 bases, J lost 4 bases, and 14 bases lay in between. The CDR3 is 15 amino acids. Germline lookup yields CDR1 MGHRA and CDR2 YSYEKL. In DNA, the CDR3 is TGCGCCAGCAGCCCGGAACAGGTCCTTAATCAGCCCCAGCATTTT. Its protein product is CASSPEQVLNQPQHF.

The J gene is TRBJ2-5, the V gene TRBV10-1, with 7 bases that match TRBD2. The CDR3 extends over 14 amino acids. The ends lost 7 bases at V and 2 bases at J; junction bases unmatched: 7. CDR1 is WNHNN, CDR2 SYGVQD, per germline (reference sequence). CDR3 sequence: CASNTGGLQETQYF. The CDR3 DNA follows: TGCGCCAGCAACACCGGGGGACTACAAGAGACCCAGTACTTC.

This chain joins TRBV6-4 and TRBJ2-1, with 10 bases identical to TRBD1. Germline CDR1 is MRHNA and CDR2 is SNTAGT. V shed 6 bases and J 8 bases; nucleotides not matched to a gene: 4. The CDR3 consists of 13 residues. The CDR3 DNA follows: TGTGCCAGCAGCCGGGACAGGGGAGATGAGCAGTTCTTC. Translating gives CASSRDRGDEQFF.

The chain combines TRBV28 with TRBJ1-2, with D tentatively TRBD1 (5 bases). Germline assignment: CDR1 MDHEN and CDR2 SYDVKM. CDR3 length equals 16 residues. V was cut by 5 bases and J by 3 bases, with 19 bases left in between. CDR3 in DNA: TGTGCCAGCAGTGAGGAGCGGTGGGGCGCAGACTATGGCTACACCTTC. It translates to CASSEERWGADYGYTF.

This clone has more than one count but fewer than ten. The chain links TRBV18 to TRBJ1-5; D is possibly TRBD1 (6 bases). The germline gives CDR1 KGHSH, CDR2 LQKENI. Deletions cut 4 bases from V and 8 bases from J, with 15 bases between. The CDR3 length is 14 residues. The CDR3 here is CASSLQGSGEPQHF. The CDR3 nucleotides read TGTGCCAGCTCACTACAGGGTTCGGGGGAGCCCCAGCATTTT.

V usage is TRBV19 and J usage is TRBJ2-3; D gene uncertain. Germline assignment: CDR1 LNHDA and CDR2 SQIVND (reference sequence). Between the trimmed V and J ends, which lost 3 bases and 4 bases, there was a span of 2 bases. This CDR3 has 11 residues. CDR3 loop: CASSMADTQYF. The CDR3 DNA sequence: TGTGCCAGTAGTATGGCAGATACGCAGTATTTT.

V and J are TRBV5-1 and TRBJ2-1, with D perhaps matching TRBD1 (6 bases). Deletions cut 4 bases from V and 4 bases from J, with 9 bases between. Germline CDR1 and CDR2: SGHRS and YFSETQ. The CDR3 totals 13 residues. CDR3 sequence: CASSGGQYNEQFF. The CDR3, as DNA: TGCGCCAGCAGCGGGGGACAATACAATGAGCAGTTCTTC.

The V gene is TRBV5-1, the J gene TRBJ2-1; 8 bases line up with TRBD1. From germline, CDR1 is SGHRS and CDR2 YFSETQ. J was trimmed by 4 bases and V by 3 bases; bases with no gene match: 9. The CDR3 sequence is 16 residues long. DNA of the CDR3: TGCGCCAGCAGCTCCCCCAGGGGGCGATTTTACAATGAGCAGTTCTTC. Encoded protein: CASSSPRGRFYNEQFF.

The chain joins TRBV11-2 to TRBJ2-7; D may match TRBD1 or TRBD2 (6 bases each). V was trimmed by 3 bases and J by 6 bases, leaving 18 bases between them. CDR1 and CDR2 from the germline V gene are SGHAT and FQNNGV. The CDR3 is made up of 15 amino acids. CDR3 sequence: CASSFRGEGGFEQYF. CDR3 DNA: TGTGCCAGCAGCTTCCGTGGCGAGGGGGGATTCGAGCAGTACTTC.

A note on this clone: This same CDR3 is encoded by further DNA sequences in the sample. CDR3 in amino acids: CASSPGLAGVGDTQYF. The DNA for the CDR3 is TGTGCCAGCTCACCCGGACTAGCGGGAGTGGGAGATACGCAGTATTTT. The rearrangement joins TRBV18 to TRBJ2-3, with 13 bases aligning to TRBD2. After removal of 3 bases from V and 5 bases from J, the junction contained 5 bases not matched to a gene. Germline V gives CDR1 KGHSH, CDR2 LQKENI. The CDR3 runs to 16 residues.

V usage is TRBV25-1 and J usage is TRBJ2-7, with D possibly matching TRBD1 (6 bases). Germline CDR1 and CDR2: MGHDK and SYGVNS. The ends were cut back, 6 bases at V and 5 bases at J, with 23 bases in the middle. The CDR3 contains 16 residues. CDR3 sequence (DNA): TGTGCCAGCAGCGTGGACGGTGCCCAGGGGAGTCACGAGCAGTACTTC. It codes for CASSVDGAQGSHEQYF.